The 10 T cell receptor beta chains given below trace back to one sample, sequenced in a study of blood T cell repertoires in COVID-19. Data came from immunoSEQ multiplex PCR; TCRdb stores just in-frame clones and leaves some out. The table shows some 270,000 clones, with roughly nine tenths occurring only once. The sequencing input was peripheral blood. The receptors were sampled from a man aged 35-49 years with active or convalescent COVID-19.

The genes are TRBV27 and TRBJ2-7; 7 bases fit TRBD2. Looked up from germline, CDR1 is MNHEY and CDR2 is SMNVEV (reference sequence). This CDR3 has 16 amino acids. With 3 bases clipped from V and 0 bases from J, the junction kept 8 bases outside the gene matches. This CDR3 reads CASSLTGRGSSYEQYF. The CDR3 DNA reads as TGTGCCAGCAGTTTGACGGGGCGGGGGAGCTCCTACGAGCAGTACTTC.

The V and J genes are TRBV19 and TRBJ1-5, with D possibly being TRBD1 (5 bases). The length of the CDR3 is 14 residues. V gave up 6 bases and J gave up 6 bases, with 15 bases separating them. Germline V gene data show CDR1 as LNHDA and CDR2 as SQIVND (reference sequence). The CDR3 sequence is CASRDPWGGQPQHF. The CDR3 DNA sequence: TGTGCCAGTAGAGATCCCTGGGGCGGTCAGCCCCAGCATTTT.

The chain is built from TRBV19 and TRBJ2-3, with TRBD1 as a possible D gene (6 bases). Germline V gene data show CDR1 as LNHDA and CDR2 as SQIVND (reference sequence). The V end was cut by 7 bases, the J end by 4 bases, with 15 bases between. The CDR3 has 14 amino acids. In DNA form, the CDR3 reads TGTGCCAGTAAAGAAGGCCCAGGGGCAGATACGCAGTATTTT. It is translated as CASKEGPGADTQYF.

This clone was seen only once. This chain uses TRBV5-1 with TRBJ2-3, with D tentatively TRBD2 (6 bases). Trimming pared 0 bases from V and 3 bases from J, leaving 11 bases between. The CDR3 loop spans 15 amino acids. Per the germline V gene, CDR1 is SGHRS and CDR2 is YFSETQ. In DNA, the CDR3 is TGCGCCAGCAGCTTGGGACACGGGGGTACAGATACGCAGTATTTT. It specifies CASSLGHGGTDTQYF.

The chain joins TRBV9 to TRBJ1-1, with D hard to call. Germline lookup yields CDR1 SGDLS and CDR2 YYNGEE. Trimming stripped 1 base from V and 1 base from J, with 11 bases between. The CDR3 is made up of 15 amino acids. CDR3 coding DNA: TGTGCCAGCAGCGTAAACTCCAGAGGGAACACTGAAGCTTTCTTT. It is translated as CASSVNSRGNTEAFF.

The rearrangement uses TRBV28 and TRBJ2-1; TRBD1 aligns across 7 bases. With 6 bases clipped from V and 8 bases from J, the junction kept 4 bases outside the gene matches. Germline V gene data show CDR1 as MDHEN and CDR2 as SYDVKM. This CDR3 comprises 12 residues. The CDR3 DNA reads TGTGCCAGCAGCCTTGACAGGGATGAGCAGTTCTTC. The encoded protein is CASSLDRDEQFF.

The rearrangement uses TRBV7-3 and TRBJ2-5; TRBD1 matches at 10 bases. V trimming: 4 bases; J trimming: 3 bases; junction bases outside the gene matches: 5. The V gene's germline CDR1 is SGHTA and CDR2 FQGTGA. This CDR3 spans 15 amino acids. The DNA of the CDR3 is TGTGCCAGCAGCTATACGGGGACAGGGGAAGAGACCCAGTACTTC. This translates into CASSYTGTGEETQYF.

The chain uses TRBV12-3 or TRBV12-4 and TRBJ2-7, with D unresolved. The CDR3 loop spans 13 amino acids. V was pared by 7 bases and J by 2 bases, with 12 bases between. As DNA, the CDR3 is TGTGCCAGCAAAGGAGACGGCCCCTACGAGCAGTACTTC. Translation: CASKGDGPYEQYF.

The rearrangement joins TRBV27 to TRBJ2-5, with 9 bases identical to TRBD1. The V gene end was trimmed by 0 bases and the J gene end by 7 bases; junction bases not matched to a gene: 6. Per germline, CDR1 MNHEY and CDR2 SMNVEV (reference sequence). The CDR3 runs to 15 residues. Written as DNA, the CDR3 is TGTGCCAGCAGTTTATCGAGTCCGGGACAGGGGACCCAGTACTTC. Residues: CASSLSSPGQGTQYF.

The J gene is TRBJ2-2, the V gene TRBV6-5; 8 bases are shared with TRBD1. The germline V gene has CDR1 MNHEY and CDR2 SVGAGI. V trimming: 4 bases; J trimming: 6 bases; junction bases outside the gene matches: 7. The CDR3 is made up of 15 amino acids. The CDR3 sequence: CASSSGTGQSGELFF. As DNA, the CDR3 is TGTGCCAGCAGTTCCGGGACAGGTCAATCCGGGGAGCTGTTTTTT.